A selection of T cell receptor beta chains follows, all from one sample in a study of metastatic and nonmetastatic thyroid tumors. MiXCR was used by TCRdb to re-call the PCR reads. Among 30,000 to 40,000 clones listed, less than 15% were seen once. Sequenced material: blood. These receptors were obtained from a female donor with papillary thyroid cancer or a benign thyroid nodule (not recorded which). Some clones in this sample may be carry-over from other donors' samples. The CDR3 runs from the conserved cysteine through the conserved F or W. Fields, in order: clone size, D gene, CDR3 length, J gene, V gene, CDR3 DNA, CDR3 protein. The D gene is left open where the match is weak. Size is omitted from some rows. Given values are once, few, many or a class for expanded clones.

few | - | 13 | TRBJ2-1 | TRBV12-5 | TGTGCTAGTGGTCTAGCGACAATCAATGAGAAGTTCTTC | CASGLATINEKFF
- | - | 14 | TRBJ1-1 | TRBV7-8 | TGTGCCAGCAGCTCCTTGGGGGTGAGGGCTGAAGCTCTCTTT | CASSSLGVRAEALF
many | - | 14 | TRBJ1-2 | TRBV11-2 | TGTGCCAGCAGCTTAAACAGGTTGGACTATGGCTACACCTTC | CASSLNRLDYGYTF
many | TRBD1 | 14 | TRBJ1-6 | TRBV20-1 | TGCAGTGCTACCGGACAGGTCGGAGATTCACCCCTCCACTTT | CSATGQVGDSPLHF
many | TRBD1 | 14 | TRBJ1-1 | TRBV14 | TGTGCCAGCAGCCAAGAGAGTGGGACAGGCCGAGCTTTCTTT | CASSQESGTGRAFF
- | TRBD2 | 16 | TRBJ2-7 | TRBV5-4 | TGTGCCAGCAGCCCAGGACTAGCGGGAGCCGGGGTCGAGCAGTACTTC | CASSPGLAGAGVEQYF
many | - | 21 | TRBJ1-2 | TRBV7-7 | TGTGCTAGCAGCTTAGGAGGATCGCGGGAGACAGGCGTGGCGGGGGTCTATGGCTACACCTTC | CASSLGGSRETGVAGVYGYTF
many | TRBD2 | 18 | TRBJ2-5 | TRBV3-1 | TGTGCCAGCAGCCAAGAAAAGGTGCAGCGGGAGGGTAAAGAGACCCAGTACTTC | CASSQEKVQREGKETQYF
many | - | 12 | TRBJ2-2 | TRBV20-1 | TGCAGTGCTAGTAAGGGCACCGGGGAGCTGTTTTTT | CSASKGTGELFF
many | - | 13 | TRBJ2-3 | TRBV30 | TGTGCCTGGAGTGTACGGGAGCTCCGTACGCAGTATTTT | CAWSVRELRTQYF
many | - | 13 | TRBJ1-2 | TRBV28 | TGTGCCAGCAGTCCCCCGATTGCGTTTGGCTACACCTTC | CASSPPIAFGYTF
- | - | 14 | TRBJ2-7 | TRBV20-1 | TGCAGTGCAGACTCAGGTGGGGCCTCGGAAGAGCAGTACTTC | CSADSGGASEEQYF
- | - | 15 | TRBJ1-6 | TRBV20-1 | TGCAGTGCTAGAGTTAAGCCCCCCGAGGTTTCACCCCTCCAGTTT | CSARVKPPEVSPLQF
many | - | 15 | TRBJ1-1 | TRBV7-3 | TGTGCCAGCAGCTTATTGCCGGGTGTTGGGCCTGAAGCTTTCTTT | CASSLLPGVGPEAFF
many | - | 15 | TRBJ2-5 | TRBV7-9 | TGTGCCAGCAGCGACATGGGACGATCAGCGGAGACCCAGTACTTC | CASSDMGRSAETQYF
- | - | 15 | TRBJ2-3 | TRBV20-1 | TGCAGTGCTAGAAGGAAGGGAGGCGGCACAGATACGCAGTATTTT | CSARRKGGGTDTQYF